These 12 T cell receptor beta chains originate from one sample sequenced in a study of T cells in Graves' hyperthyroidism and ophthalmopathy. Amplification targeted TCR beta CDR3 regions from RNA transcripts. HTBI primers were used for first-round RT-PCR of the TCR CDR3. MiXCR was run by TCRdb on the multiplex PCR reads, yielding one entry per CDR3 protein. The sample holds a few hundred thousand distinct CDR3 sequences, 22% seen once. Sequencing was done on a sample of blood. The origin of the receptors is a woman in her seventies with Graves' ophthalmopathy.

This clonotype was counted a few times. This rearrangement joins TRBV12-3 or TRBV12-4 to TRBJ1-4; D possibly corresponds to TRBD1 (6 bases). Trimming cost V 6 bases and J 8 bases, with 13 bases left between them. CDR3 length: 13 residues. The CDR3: CASSYTGNEKLFF. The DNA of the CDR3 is TGTGCCAGCAGCTATACAGGGAACGAAAAACTGTTTTTT.

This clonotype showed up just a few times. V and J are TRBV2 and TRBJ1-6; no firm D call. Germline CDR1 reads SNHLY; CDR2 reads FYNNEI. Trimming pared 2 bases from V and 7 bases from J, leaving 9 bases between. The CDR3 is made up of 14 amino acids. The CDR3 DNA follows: TGTGCCAGCAGTGAATCTTGGGTGAATTCACCCCTCCACTTT. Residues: CASSESWVNSPLHF.

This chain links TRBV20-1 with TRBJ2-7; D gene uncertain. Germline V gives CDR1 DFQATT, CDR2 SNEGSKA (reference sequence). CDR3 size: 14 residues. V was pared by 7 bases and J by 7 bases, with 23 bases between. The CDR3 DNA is TGCAGTGTCAGGTCCCTTGCTAGTTCGCGGGAGCAGTACTTC. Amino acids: CSVRSLASSREQYF.

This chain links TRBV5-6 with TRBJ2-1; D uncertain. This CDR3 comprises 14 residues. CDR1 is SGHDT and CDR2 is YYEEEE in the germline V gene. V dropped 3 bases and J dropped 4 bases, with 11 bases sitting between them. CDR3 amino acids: CASSSVDGYNEQFF. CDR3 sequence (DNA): TGTGCCAGCAGCTCGGTGGACGGGTACAATGAGCAGTTCTTC. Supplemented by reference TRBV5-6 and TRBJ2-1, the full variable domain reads DAGVTQSPTHLIKTRGQQVTLRCSPKSGHDTVSWYQQALGQGPQFIFQYYEEEERQRGNFPDRFSGHQFPNYSSELNVNALLLGDSALYLCASSSVDGYNEQFFGPGTRLTVL.

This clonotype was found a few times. In DNA, the CDR3 is TGTGCCAGCAGTTTAGGGGGACCTCAAGAGACCCAGTACTTC. Translation gives CASSLGGPQETQYF. The J gene is TRBJ2-5, the V gene TRBV12-3 or TRBV12-4, with D tentatively TRBD1 or TRBD2 (5 bases each). The CDR3 spans 14 residues. V lost 1 base and J lost 2, with 8 bases in between.

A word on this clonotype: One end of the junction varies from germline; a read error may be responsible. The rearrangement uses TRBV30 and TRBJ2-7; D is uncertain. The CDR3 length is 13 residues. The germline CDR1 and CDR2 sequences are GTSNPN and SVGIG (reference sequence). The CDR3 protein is CAWSVNPSCEQYF. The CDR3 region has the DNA TGTGCCTGGAGTGTGAATCCCTCCTGCGAGCAGTACTTC.

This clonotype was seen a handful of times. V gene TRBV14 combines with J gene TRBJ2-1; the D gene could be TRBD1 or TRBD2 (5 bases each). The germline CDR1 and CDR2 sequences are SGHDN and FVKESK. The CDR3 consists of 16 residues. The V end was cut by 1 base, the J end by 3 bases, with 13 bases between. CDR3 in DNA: TGTGCCAGCAGCCAAGGGGGCGCCCGGGGCTACAATGAGCAGTTCTTC. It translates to CASSQGGARGYNEQFF.

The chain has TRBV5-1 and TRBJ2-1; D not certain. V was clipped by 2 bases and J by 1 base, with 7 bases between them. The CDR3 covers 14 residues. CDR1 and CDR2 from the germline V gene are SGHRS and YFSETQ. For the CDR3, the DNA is TGCGCCAGCAGCTTTGCGATATCCTACAATGAGCAGTTCTTC. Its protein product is CASSFAISYNEQFF.

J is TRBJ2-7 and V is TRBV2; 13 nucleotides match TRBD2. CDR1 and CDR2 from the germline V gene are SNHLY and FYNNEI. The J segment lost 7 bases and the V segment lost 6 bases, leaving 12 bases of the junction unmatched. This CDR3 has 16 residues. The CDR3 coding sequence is TGTGCCAGCAGCCCACTAGCGGGAGGGCCGACTGGAGAGCAGTACTTC. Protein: CASSPLAGGPTGEQYF.

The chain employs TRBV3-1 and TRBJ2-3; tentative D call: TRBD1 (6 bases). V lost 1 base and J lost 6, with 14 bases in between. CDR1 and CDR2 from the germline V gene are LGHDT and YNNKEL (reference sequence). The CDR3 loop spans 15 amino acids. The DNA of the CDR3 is TGTGCCAGCAGCCAAGTCGGTCAGGGGTGGGATACGCAGTATTTT. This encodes CASSQVGQGWDTQYF.

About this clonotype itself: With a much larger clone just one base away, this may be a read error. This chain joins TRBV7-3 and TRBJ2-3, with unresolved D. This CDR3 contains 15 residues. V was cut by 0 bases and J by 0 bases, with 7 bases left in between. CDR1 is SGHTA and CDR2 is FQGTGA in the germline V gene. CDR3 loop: CASSLTGFSTDTQYF. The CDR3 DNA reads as TGTGCCAGCAGCTTAACGGGATTTAGCACAGATACGCAGTATTTT.

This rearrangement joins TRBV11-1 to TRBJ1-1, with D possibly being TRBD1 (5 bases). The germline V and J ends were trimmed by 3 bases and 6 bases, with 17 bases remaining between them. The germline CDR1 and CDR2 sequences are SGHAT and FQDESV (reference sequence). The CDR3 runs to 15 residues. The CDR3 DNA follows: TGTGCCAGCAGCTTTCGACCGGGGCCGGAGCCTGAAGCTTTCTTT. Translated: CASSFRPGPEPEAFF. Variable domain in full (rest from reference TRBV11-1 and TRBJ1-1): EAEVAQSPRYKITEKSQAVAFWCDPISGHATLYWYRQILGQGPELLVQFQDESVVDDSQLPKDRFSAERLKGVDSTLKIQPAELGDSAMYLCASSFRPGPEPEAFFGQGTRLTVV.